One and the same sample provided the 15 T cell receptor beta chains below, sequenced in a study of OX40 agonist ivuxolimab in advanced cancers. Measured with immunoSEQ multiplex PCR; TCRdb has only the in-frame clones, and not every one. Of tens of thousands of clones detected, roughly 91% appear once; the ten largest clones hold 1.5% to 2%. The sequencing here drew on CD4+ or CD8+ T cells sorted from blood, taken in a trial of the OX40 agonist ivuxolimab. These receptors all stem from an adult with an advanced solid tumor such as melanoma, head and neck, liver or kidney cancer.

This chain connects TRBV28 to TRBJ2-1; D gene uncertain. The V gene lost 5 bases and the J gene lost 0 bases, with 11 bases spanning the gap. The CDR3 extends over 15 amino acids. CDR1 is MDHEN and CDR2 is SYDVKM in the germline V gene. CDR3 DNA: TGTGCCAGCAGTCAGGCTGACCCCTCCTACAATGAGCAGTTCTTC. Translating it yields CASSQADPSYNEQFF.

This clone has just one count. This chain joins TRBV7-9 and TRBJ1-2; 7 bases are a match to TRBD1. V dropped 5 bases and J dropped 3; count of bases not matched to a gene: 6. The CDR3 is 14 residues long. Germline values: CDR1 SEHNR, CDR2 FQNEAQ (reference sequence). CDR3 in amino acids: CASSTRGPDYGYTF. DNA of the CDR3: TGTGCCAGCAGCACAAGGGGGCCCGACTATGGCTACACCTTC.

This clone was picked up one time. The rearrangement links TRBV10-3 to TRBJ2-3; 10 bases agree with TRBD2. From germline, CDR1 is ENHRY and CDR2 SYGVKD. This CDR3 comprises 15 residues. The V gene end was trimmed by 9 bases and the J gene end by 2 bases; junction bases not matched to a gene: 8. This chain's CDR3 is CAIKGTSAHTDTQYF. DNA for the CDR3: TGTGCCATTAAAGGGACTAGCGCCCACACAGATACGCAGTATTTT.

The chain joins TRBV19 to TRBJ2-1; 9 bases agree with TRBD2. Germline lookup yields CDR1 LNHDA and CDR2 SQIVND (reference sequence). V shed 3 bases and J 4 bases; nucleotides not matched to a gene: 4. The CDR3 runs to 15 residues. The CDR3 DNA follows: TGTGCCAGTAGTATGGGTAGCGGGAGATACAATGAGCAGTTCTTC. Translating it yields CASSMGSGRYNEQFF.

CDR3 amino acids: CASSPGAGYTF. The DNA for the CDR3 is TGTGCCAGCAGCCCCGGGGCCGGCTACACCTTC. The chain is built from TRBV7-8 and TRBJ1-2; a weak D match, TRBD1 (5 bases). The germline CDR1 and CDR2 sequences are SGHVS and FQNEAQ. The CDR3 length is 11 residues. Trimming left V 5 bases short and J 8 bases short, with 9 bases between.

V is TRBV7-6 and J is TRBJ2-2; unclear D gene. This CDR3 has 13 amino acids. V lost 4 bases to trimming and J lost 1 base, with 4 bases between them. Germline CDR1 reads SGHVS; CDR2 reads FNYEAQ. This CDR3 is CASSYGNTGELFF. The DNA for the CDR3 is TGTGCCAGCAGCTATGGGAACACCGGGGAGCTGTTTTTT.

This clone occurred once. The V call is TRBV29-1, the J call TRBJ2-5, with D tentatively TRBD2 (7 bases). Looked up from germline, CDR1 is SQVTM and CDR2 is ANQGSEA. The V end was cut by 4 bases, the J end by 9 bases, with 21 bases between. This CDR3 has 14 residues. The CDR3 sequence is CSVGHGGQDGPQYF. CDR3 sequence (DNA): TGCAGCGTTGGCCACGGGGGGCAGGACGGGCCCCAGTACTTC.

The chain carries TRBV6-1 and TRBJ1-2; weak D call: TRBD1 (5 bases). The CDR3 consists of 14 residues. CDR1 is MNHNS, CDR2 SASEGT, per germline. Trimming cost V 4 bases and J 6 bases, with 15 bases left between them. CDR3 loop: CASSGERQSHGYTF. In DNA, the CDR3 is TGTGCCAGCAGTGGAGAACGACAGAGCCATGGCTACACCTTC.

This clone was seen only a few times. The rearrangement uses TRBV30 and TRBJ2-3; weak D call: TRBD2 (6 bases). The CDR3 covers 13 residues. Trimming pared 3 bases from V and 3 bases from J, leaving 10 bases between. Germline V gene data show CDR1 as GTSNPN and CDR2 as SVGIG (reference sequence). Written as DNA, the CDR3 is TGTGCCTGGAGGGGACTTAGAACAGATACGCAGTATTTT. As protein: CAWRGLRTDTQYF.

This chain joins TRBV19 and TRBJ1-2; D unresolved. CDR1 is LNHDA, CDR2 SQIVND, per germline (reference sequence). The CDR3 extends over 15 amino acids. Between the trimmed V and J ends, which lost 9 bases and 8 bases, there was a span of 25 bases. The CDR3 sequence: CASHPTGSQGRGYTF. The CDR3 coding sequence is TGTGCCAGCCATCCAACGGGCTCTCAAGGGAGGGGCTACACCTTC. Using reference TRBV19 and TRBJ1-2 for the parts outside the CDR3, the full variable domain is DGGITQSPKYLFRKEGQNVTLSCEQNLNHDAMYWYRQDPGQGLRLIYYSQIVNDFQKGDIAEGYSVSREKKESFPLTVTSAQKNPTAFYLCASHPTGSQGRGYTFGSGTRLTVV.

The table lists this clone with a count of one. This chain uses TRBV12-1 with TRBJ2-3. TRBV12-1 is a recognized pseudogene. This CDR3 is 13 amino acids long. This CDR3 is CASSPHSTDTQYF. CDR3 bases: TGTGCCAGCAGCCCGCACAGCACAGATACGCAGTATTTT.

The chain combines TRBV28 with TRBJ2-6; no definite D call. Trimming shortened V by 2 bases and J by 0 bases, and 8 bases separated the two germline ends. There are 16 residues in the CDR3. Germline V CDR1 and CDR2: MDHEN, SYDVKM. CDR3 sequence: CASSLERASGANVLTF. For the CDR3, the DNA is TGTGCCAGCAGTTTAGAACGGGCCTCTGGGGCCAACGTCCTGACTTTC.

V usage is TRBV19 and J usage is TRBJ2-7; perhaps D is TRBD1 or TRBD2 (6 bases each). The germline V gene encodes CDR1 LNHDA and CDR2 SQIVND (reference sequence). V was shortened by 5 bases and J by 7 bases, with 15 bases between the two germline ends. The CDR3 spans 13 residues. This CDR3 is CASSRFTGREQYF. The CDR3 bases are TGTGCCAGTAGTCGATTTACAGGGAGGGAGCAGTACTTC.

The genes are TRBV4-2 and TRBJ2-3, with 13 bases aligning to TRBD2. The CDR3 runs 18 residues. Per the germline V gene, CDR1 is LGHNA and CDR2 is YNFKEQ. Trimming at V came to 4 bases and at J to 0 bases, leaving 7 bases not matched to a gene. CDR3 DNA sequence: TGTGCCAGCAGCCTGGGGACTAGCGGGGTCACTAGCACAGATACGCAGTATTTT. Its translation is CASSLGTSGVTSTDTQYF.

As DNA, the CDR3 is TGTGCCAGCAGCGTAGCTAGCGGAAGCACAGATACGCAGTATTTT. Residues: CASSVASGSTDTQYF. V gene TRBV9 combines with J gene TRBJ2-3, with 7 bases fitting TRBD2. Per the germline V gene, CDR1 is SGDLS and CDR2 is YYNGEE. The junction had 1 base not matched to a gene; V was cut back by 0 bases and J by 0 bases. The CDR3 covers 15 residues.